This TCR beta chain comes out of a study of neurological immune-mediated disorders. The study's findings and limits: No clinical or MRI feature was associated with the multiple sclerosis repertoire cluster.

This clonotype appeared many times. What it binds is unknown. Trimming shortened V by 5 bases and J by 0 bases, and 12 bases separated the two germline ends. This CDR3 region has 15 residues. From germline, CDR1 is MNHNY and CDR2 SVGAGI (reference sequence). TCRdb re-analysed the 5' RACE reads in MiXCR, keeping a single row per CDR3 protein. The repertoire includes 85,000 to 100,000 distinct CDR3 sequences, around 3.3% of them detected once, and approximately 5.9% sits in the top ten. The sequence came from a woman under 30 with multiple sclerosis. Sample: PBMCs. The V call is TRBV6-6, the J call TRBJ2-3; no definite D call. The CDR3 spells CASSSPAASTDTQYF. The CDR3 bases are TGTGCCAGCAGTAGCCCAGCAGCTAGCACAGATACGCAGTATTTT.